Included here is one T cell receptor beta chain sequence, with context. The antigen is unknown. The TCR cDNA carried a universal primer site and UMIs from 5'RACE template switching. A single record per CDR3 protein comes from TCRdb applying MiXCR to the 5' RACE reads. The data hold more than 300,000 distinct CDR3 sequences, with 9.5% to 12% observed a single time. This entry belongs to a study of T cells after yellow fever vaccination. In the study overall: With SMART-Seq v4 Ultra Low Input, the fractions containing low cell numbers were prepared. General study results and limits: After the booster, roughly 96% of CD4 and about nine tenths of CD8 primary-response clones were re-detected. Only a minor proportion of clonotypes was detected across both CD4 and CD8 compartments.

Germline V CDR1 and CDR2: SGHTA, FQGNSA. The CDR3 is 15 amino acids. Trimming took 5 bases from V and 2 from J; bases not matched to a gene: 8. The TCR originated in a man younger than 35 who received the YFV17D yellow fever vaccine. This specimen consisted of CD4+ T cells sorted from PBMCs, obtained 45 days after the yellow fever booster vaccination. The chain carries TRBV7-2 and TRBJ2-5; 7 bases are shared with TRBD2. The CDR3 DNA reads TGTGCCAGCAGCCTCGGGGGGACCACACAAGAGACCCAGTACTTC. It yields the protein CASSLGGTTQETQYF.